This TCR beta chain was observed in a study of blood T cell repertoires in COVID-19 (dated by TCRdb to 2019 to 2021). Study-level background: Samples covering the acute and convalescent phases of COVID-19 were provided by collaborators in the United States, Italy and Spain. The samples were drawn from the first 160 participants of the ongoing ImmuneRACE study and from some 1,300 subjects provided by 6 global collaborators. Where available, HLA class I and class II types were obtained from metadata supplied by the sample provider rather than from assay-based typing. The material from the prospective study consisted of cDNA or gDNA derived from T cells, B-cell-depleted T cells, or PBMCs. The dataset comprised deeply sampled blood TCRbeta repertoires from subjects exposed to, actively infected with, or recovered from COVID-19. The repertoires were released in a freely available public database meant as a resource for research on the immune response to SARS-CoV-2. A de-identified subject ID, COVID-19 status, age in years and sex were almost always included in the sample metadata.

Overall results and qualifications from the work: The quantity of clinical and demographic metadata differed by source and by participant and was supplied without curation.

Worth noting for this clone: The target of this receptor is not known. No qualities accompany the bases; no much larger clone lies one base away.

The CDR3, from cysteine to phenylalanine, totals 14 residues. Only the CDR3 portion is preserved as DNA: 42 bases, with reading frame beginning at the first base. According to the germline V gene, CDR1 reads SQVTM and CDR2 reads ANQGSEA. V is cut by 2 bases and J by 0 bases, and the space between the germline ends is 10 bases. The immunoSEQ Assay, a bias-controlled multiplex PCR, was used to amplify TCRbeta CDR3 regions from genomic DNA. Concerning the study's data processing: The number of nucleated cells in each sample was estimated by amplification of reference gene primers within the assay. To quantify the absolute abundance of each unique TCRbeta CDR3 rearrangement, sequence reads were collapsed and filtered. For each sample, productive Simpson clonality was calculated by taking the square root of Simpson's diversity index across productive rearrangements. The table comes from immuneACCESS by way of TCRdb, which keeps in-frame sequences with V and J called. Part of the clones is missing from these tables; in studies checked, under half for an unresolved V gene and the rest for unknown reasons. V, J and clone size are those of that table, while D and trimming were read from the DNA. The sample table lists some 50,000 clones, 90% of them with a count of one. About 6% of the sample is held by the ten biggest clonotypes.

Each collaborating institution followed its own protocols to collect whole blood in K2EDTA tubes. For TCRbeta analysis, collaborator samples were shipped as frozen whole blood, as isolated PBMCs, or as DNA extracted from either sample type. Recombination connected TRBV29-1 to TRBJ1-2; TRBD1 could be the D gene, as 6 bases match. The clonotype originates from a man aged 40-50 years with acute or convalescent COVID-19. The sequenced sample consisted of peripheral blood. The CDR3 region has the sequence CSVEQGSPNYGYTF. In nucleotide form, the sequence is TGCAGCGTTGAACAGGGGAGTCCTAACTATGGCTACACCTTC.